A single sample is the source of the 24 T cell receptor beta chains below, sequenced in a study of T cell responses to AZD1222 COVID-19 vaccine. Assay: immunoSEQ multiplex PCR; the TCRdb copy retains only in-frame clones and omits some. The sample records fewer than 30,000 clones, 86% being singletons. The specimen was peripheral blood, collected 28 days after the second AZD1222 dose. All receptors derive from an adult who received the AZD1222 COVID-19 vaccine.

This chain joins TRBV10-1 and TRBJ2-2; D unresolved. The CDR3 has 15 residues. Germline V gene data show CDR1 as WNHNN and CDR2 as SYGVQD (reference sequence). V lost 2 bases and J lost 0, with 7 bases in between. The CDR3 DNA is TGCGCCAGCAGTGAGGGATCTTCGAACACCGGGGAGCTGTTTTTT. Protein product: CASSEGSSNTGELFF.

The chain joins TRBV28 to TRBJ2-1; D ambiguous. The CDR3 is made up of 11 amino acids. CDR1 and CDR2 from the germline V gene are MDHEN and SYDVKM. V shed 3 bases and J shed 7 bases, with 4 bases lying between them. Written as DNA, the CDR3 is TGTGCCAGCAGTTTGGGAAATGAGCAGTTCTTC. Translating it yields CASSLGNEQFF.

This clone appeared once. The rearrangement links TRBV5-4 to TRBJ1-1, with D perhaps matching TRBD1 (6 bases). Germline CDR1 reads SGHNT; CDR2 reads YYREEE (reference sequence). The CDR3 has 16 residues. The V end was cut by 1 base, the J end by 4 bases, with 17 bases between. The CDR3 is CASSLLLPTGTTEAFF. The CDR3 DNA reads TGTGCCAGCAGCTTGCTCCTGCCCACAGGGACCACTGAAGCTTTCTTT.

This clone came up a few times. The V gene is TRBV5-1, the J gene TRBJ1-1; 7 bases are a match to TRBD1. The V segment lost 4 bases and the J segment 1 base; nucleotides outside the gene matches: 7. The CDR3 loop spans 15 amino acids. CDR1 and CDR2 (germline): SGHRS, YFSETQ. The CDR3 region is CASSTGQARNTEAFF. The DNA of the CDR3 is TGCGCCAGCAGCACCGGACAGGCCCGGAACACTGAAGCTTTCTTT.

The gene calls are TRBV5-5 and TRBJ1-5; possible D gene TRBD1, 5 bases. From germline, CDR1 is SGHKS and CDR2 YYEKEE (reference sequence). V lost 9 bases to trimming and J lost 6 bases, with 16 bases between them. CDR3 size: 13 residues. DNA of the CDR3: TGTGCCACCGGCAGCAGGGAAGGTCAGCCCCAGCATTTT. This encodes CATGSREGQPQHF. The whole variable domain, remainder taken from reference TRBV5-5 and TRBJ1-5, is DAGVTQSPTHLIKTRGQQVTLRCSPISGHKSVSWYQQVLGQGPQFIFQYYEKEERGRGNFPDRFSARQFPNYSSELNVNALLLGDSALYLCATGSREGQPQHFGDGTRLSIL.

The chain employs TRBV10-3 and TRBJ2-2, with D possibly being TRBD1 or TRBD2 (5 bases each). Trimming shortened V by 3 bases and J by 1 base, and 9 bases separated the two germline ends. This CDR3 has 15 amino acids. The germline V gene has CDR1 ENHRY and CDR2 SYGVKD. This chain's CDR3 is CAISDVGRNTGELFF. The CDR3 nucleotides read TGTGCCATCAGTGATGTGGGACGGAACACCGGGGAGCTGTTTTTT.

CDR3 amino acids: CASSPGAPGTGDYNEQFF. CDR3 DNA: TGCGCCAGCAGCCCGGGGGCGCCCGGGACAGGGGACTACAATGAGCAGTTCTTC. The V and J genes are TRBV4-1 and TRBJ2-1, with 10 bases aligning to TRBD1. The CDR3 loop spans 18 amino acids. The V gene end was trimmed by 4 bases and the J gene end by 3 bases; junction bases not matched to a gene: 12. The germline V gene has CDR1 MGHRA and CDR2 YSYEKL.

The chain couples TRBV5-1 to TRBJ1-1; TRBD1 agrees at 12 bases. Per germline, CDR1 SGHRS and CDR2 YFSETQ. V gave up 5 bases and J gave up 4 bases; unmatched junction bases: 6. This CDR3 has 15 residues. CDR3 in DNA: TGCGCCAGCAGGGCCGGGACAGGGGGCTTCACTGAAGCTTTCTTT. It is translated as CASRAGTGGFTEAFF.

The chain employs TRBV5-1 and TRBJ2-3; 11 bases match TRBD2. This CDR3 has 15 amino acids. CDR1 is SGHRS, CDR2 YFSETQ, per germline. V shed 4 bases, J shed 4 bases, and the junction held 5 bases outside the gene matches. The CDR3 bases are TGCGCCAGCAGCCTGACTAGCGGGATGCCAGATACGCAGTATTTT. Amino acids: CASSLTSGMPDTQYF.

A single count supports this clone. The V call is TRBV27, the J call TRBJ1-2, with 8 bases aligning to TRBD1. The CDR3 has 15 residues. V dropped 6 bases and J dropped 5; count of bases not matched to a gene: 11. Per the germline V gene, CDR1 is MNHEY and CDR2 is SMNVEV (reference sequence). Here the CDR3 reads CASSKSGTGIYGYTF. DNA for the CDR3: TGTGCCAGCAGCAAATCCGGGACAGGCATATATGGCTACACCTTC.

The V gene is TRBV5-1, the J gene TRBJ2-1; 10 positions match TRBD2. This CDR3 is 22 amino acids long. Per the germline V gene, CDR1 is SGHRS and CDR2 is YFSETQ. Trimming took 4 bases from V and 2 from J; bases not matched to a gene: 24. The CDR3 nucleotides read TGCGCCAGCAGCCTTAGTGGTGGTAAGCGGGAGGGTCCGCCACACCCCTACAATGAGCAGTTCTTC. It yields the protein CASSLSGGKREGPPHPYNEQFF.

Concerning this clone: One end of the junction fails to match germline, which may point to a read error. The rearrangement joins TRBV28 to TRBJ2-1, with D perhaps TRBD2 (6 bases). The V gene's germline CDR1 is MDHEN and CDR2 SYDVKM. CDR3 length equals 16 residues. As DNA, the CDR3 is TGTGCCAGCAGCACGAGTGGGGCGGGGAAGGGCAATGGGCAGTTCTTC. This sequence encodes CASSTSGAGKGNGQFF. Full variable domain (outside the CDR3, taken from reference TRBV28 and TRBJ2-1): DVKVTQSSRYLVKRTGEKVFLECVQDMDHENMFWYRQDPGLGLRLIYFSYDVKMKEKGDIPEGYSVSREKKERFSLILESASTNQTSMYLCASSTSGAGKGNGQFFGPGTRLTVL.

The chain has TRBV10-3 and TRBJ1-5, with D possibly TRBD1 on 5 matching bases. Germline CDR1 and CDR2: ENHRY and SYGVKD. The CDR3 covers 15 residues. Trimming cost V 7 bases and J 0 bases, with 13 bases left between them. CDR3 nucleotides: TGTGCCATCATCCATCAGGGCTATAGCAATCAGCCCCAGCATTTT. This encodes CAIIHQGYSNQPQHF.

CDR3 sequence reads: CASGDRGLSVTDTQYF. Written as DNA, the CDR3 is TGTGCCAGCGGGGACAGGGGGCTTAGTGTCACAGATACGCAGTATTTT. The J gene is TRBJ2-3, the V gene TRBV27; TRBD1 aligns across 12 bases. Unmatched junction bases numbered 8, after V lost 8 bases and J lost 2 bases. The CDR3 runs to 16 residues. Germline CDR1 reads MNHEY; CDR2 reads SMNVEV (reference sequence).

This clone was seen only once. The CDR3 protein is CASSSGLAGGLRTDTQYF. The CDR3 DNA follows: TGTGCCAGCAGCTCGGGACTAGCGGGGGGTCTTCGCACAGATACGCAGTATTTT. The rearrangement links TRBV3-1 (or the pseudogene TRBV3-2) to TRBJ2-3, with 15 bases identical to TRBD2. Losses at the gene ends were 5 bases for V and 1 base for J; bases not matched to a gene: 7. The germline V gene has CDR1 LGHDT and CDR2 YNNKEL (reference sequence). The CDR3 extends over 18 amino acids.

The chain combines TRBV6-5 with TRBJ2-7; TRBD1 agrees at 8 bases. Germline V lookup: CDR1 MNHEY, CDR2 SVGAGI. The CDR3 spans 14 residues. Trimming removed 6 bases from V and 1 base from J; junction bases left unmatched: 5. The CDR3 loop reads CASRPGQGSYEQYF. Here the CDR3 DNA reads TGTGCCAGCAGACCCGGACAGGGATCCTACGAGCAGTACTTC.

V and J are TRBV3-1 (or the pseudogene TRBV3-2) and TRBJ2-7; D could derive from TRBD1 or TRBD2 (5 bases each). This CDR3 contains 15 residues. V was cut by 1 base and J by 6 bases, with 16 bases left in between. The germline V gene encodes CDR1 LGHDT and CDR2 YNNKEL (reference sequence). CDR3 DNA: TGTGCCAGCAGCCAAGGGTTCGGATGGGGGACCGAGCAGTACTTC. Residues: CASSQGFGWGTEQYF.

CDR3 region: CASSESRAQHF. CDR3 sequence (DNA): TGTGCCAGCAGTGAAAGTCGGGCCCAGCATTTT. The V call is TRBV2, the J call TRBJ1-5, with D unresolved. V dropped 2 bases and J dropped 11 bases, with 7 bases sitting between them. This CDR3 spans 11 amino acids. The V gene's germline CDR1 is SNHLY and CDR2 FYNNEI.

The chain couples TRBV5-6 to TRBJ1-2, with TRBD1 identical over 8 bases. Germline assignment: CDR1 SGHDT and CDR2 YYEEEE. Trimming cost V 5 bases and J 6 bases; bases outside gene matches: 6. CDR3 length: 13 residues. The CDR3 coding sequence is TGTGCCAGCAGTGACACAGGGGGGAATGGCTACACCTTC. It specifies CASSDTGGNGYTF.

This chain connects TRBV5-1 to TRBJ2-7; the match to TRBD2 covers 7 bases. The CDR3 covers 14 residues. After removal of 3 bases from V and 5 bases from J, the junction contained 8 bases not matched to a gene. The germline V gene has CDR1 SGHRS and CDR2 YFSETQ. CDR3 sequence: CASSSGEGHDEQYF. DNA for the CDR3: TGCGCCAGCAGCTCGGGGGAGGGCCACGACGAGCAGTACTTC.

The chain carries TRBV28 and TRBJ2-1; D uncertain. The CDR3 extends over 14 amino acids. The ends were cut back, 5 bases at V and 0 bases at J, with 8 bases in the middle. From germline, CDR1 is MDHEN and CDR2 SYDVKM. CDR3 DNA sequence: TGTGCCAGCAGTGGGTGGGTCTCCTACAATGAGCAGTTCTTC. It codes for CASSGWVSYNEQFF.

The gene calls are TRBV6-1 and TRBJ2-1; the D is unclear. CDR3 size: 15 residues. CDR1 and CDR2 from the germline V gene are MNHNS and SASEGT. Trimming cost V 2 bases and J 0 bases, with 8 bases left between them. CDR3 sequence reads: CASSERVPSYNEQFF. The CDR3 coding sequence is TGTGCCAGCAGTGAAAGGGTTCCCTCCTACAATGAGCAGTTCTTC.

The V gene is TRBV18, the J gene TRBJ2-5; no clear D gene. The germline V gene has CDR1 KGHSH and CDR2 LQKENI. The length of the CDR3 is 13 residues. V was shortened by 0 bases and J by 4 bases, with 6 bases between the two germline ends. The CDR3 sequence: CASSPPSAETQYF. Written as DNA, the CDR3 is TGTGCCAGCTCACCACCGTCGGCAGAGACCCAGTACTTC.

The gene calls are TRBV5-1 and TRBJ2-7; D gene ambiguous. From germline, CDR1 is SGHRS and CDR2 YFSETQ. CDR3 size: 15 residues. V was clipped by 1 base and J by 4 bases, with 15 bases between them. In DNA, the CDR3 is TGCGCCAGCAGCTTGCAGGAAGGCATGAGGTACGAGCAGTACTTC. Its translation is CASSLQEGMRYEQYF.